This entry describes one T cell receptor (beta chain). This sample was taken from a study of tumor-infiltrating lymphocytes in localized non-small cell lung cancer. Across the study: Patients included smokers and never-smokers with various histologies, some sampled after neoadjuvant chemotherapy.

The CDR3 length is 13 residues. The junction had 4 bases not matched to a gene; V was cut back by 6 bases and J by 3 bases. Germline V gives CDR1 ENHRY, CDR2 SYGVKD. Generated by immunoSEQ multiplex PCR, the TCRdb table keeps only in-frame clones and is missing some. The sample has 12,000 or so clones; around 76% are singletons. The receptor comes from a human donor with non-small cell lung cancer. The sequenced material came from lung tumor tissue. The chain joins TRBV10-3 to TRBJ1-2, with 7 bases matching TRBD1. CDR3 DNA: TGTGCCATCAGCACAGGGGTCGACTATGGCTACACCTTC. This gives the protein CAISTGVDYGYTF.